The 20 T cell receptor beta chains below were found in one sample sequenced in a study of blood T cell repertoires in COVID-19. This table comes from immunoSEQ multiplex PCR, and its TCRdb copy is limited to in-frame clones, with some not included. In the table there are 250,000 to 300,000 clones, 75% to 90% of which are singletons. The sequencing sample was made of peripheral blood. The origin of the receptors is a man between 45 and 60 years old with acute or convalescent COVID-19.

The chain has TRBV2 and TRBJ2-7; 9 bases agree with TRBD1. Germline loops: CDR1 SNHLY, CDR2 FYNNEI. The CDR3 spans 12 residues. Trimming cost V 11 bases and J 1 base; bases outside gene matches: 3. The CDR3 reads CALGQGSYEQYF. As DNA, the CDR3 is TGTGCCCTGGGACAGGGTTCCTACGAGCAGTACTTC.

The rearrangement joins TRBV19 to TRBJ1-1, with D tentatively TRBD1 (5 bases). V was shortened by 3 bases and J by 1 base, with 12 bases between the two germline ends. CDR3 length equals 15 residues. Germline V gene lookup returns CDR1 LNHDA and CDR2 SQIVND (reference sequence). Here the CDR3 DNA reads TGTGCCAGTAGTATTAAACAGGCTTCGAACACTGAAGCTTTCTTT. As protein: CASSIKQASNTEAFF. Supplemented by reference TRBV19 and TRBJ1-1, the full variable domain reads DGGITQSPKYLFRKEGQNVTLSCEQNLNHDAMYWYRQDPGQGLRLIYYSQIVNDFQKGDIAEGYSVSREKKESFPLTVTSAQKNPTAFYLCASSIKQASNTEAFFGQGTRLTVV.

The chain is built from TRBV27 and TRBJ1-2; D might be TRBD1 (6 bases). Deletions cut 5 bases from V and 4 bases from J, with 17 bases between. The CDR3 runs to 15 residues. Germline-derived CDR1 and CDR2 are MNHEY and SMNVEV (reference sequence). Here the CDR3 DNA reads TGTGCCAGCAGTCTACAGGGAGGGCCCCGCTATGGCTACACCTTC. Translation: CASSLQGGPRYGYTF.

The chain employs TRBV27 and TRBJ2-3; 10 bases fit TRBD1. The germline gives CDR1 MNHEY, CDR2 SMNVEV (reference sequence). There are 15 residues in the CDR3. V trimming: 5 bases; J trimming: 7 bases; junction bases outside the gene matches: 9. In DNA form, the CDR3 reads TGTGCCAGCAGTACGCCGACAGGGGGCGTATATACGCAGTATTTT. This codes for CASSTPTGGVYTQYF.

This clone was observed once. The chain links TRBV15 to TRBJ2-3; 8 bases agree with TRBD2. The CDR3 sequence is 16 residues long. With 4 bases clipped from V and 4 bases from J, the junction kept 10 bases outside the gene matches. Germline V gene lookup returns CDR1 LNHNV and CDR2 YYDKDF (reference sequence). DNA for the CDR3: TGTGCCACCAGCACCAGCCCGGGACTAGGGGCAGATACGCAGTATTTT. This translates into CATSTSPGLGADTQYF. The full variable domain, in which reference TRBV15 and TRBJ2-3 provide the parts outside the CDR3, is DAMVIQNPRYQVTQFGKPVTLSCSQTLNHNVMYWYQQKSSQAPKLLFHYYDKDFNNEADTPDNFQSRRPNTSFCFLDIRSPGLGDTAMYLCATSTSPGLGADTQYFGPGTRLTVL.

The chain recombines TRBV30 with TRBJ1-6; TRBD1 is a possible D gene (5 bases). This CDR3 is 15 amino acids long. Trimming shortened V by 3 bases and J by 6 bases, and 15 bases separated the two germline ends. CDR1 and CDR2 from the germline V gene are GTSNPN and SVGIG (reference sequence). The CDR3 is CAWRRAGTPNSPLHF. The DNA for the CDR3 is TGTGCCTGGAGGAGGGCGGGGACCCCTAATTCACCCCTCCACTTT.

The chain uses TRBV5-1 and TRBJ2-7, with D possibly TRBD2 on 6 matching bases. Germline V lookup: CDR1 SGHRS, CDR2 YFSETQ. V gave up 0 bases and J gave up 1 base, with 14 bases separating them. This CDR3 comprises 16 residues. CDR3 sequence: CASSLDWGGGSYEQYF. The CDR3, as DNA: TGCGCCAGCAGCTTGGACTGGGGAGGAGGTTCCTACGAGCAGTACTTC.

The gene calls are TRBV2 and TRBJ1-6; tentatively, D is TRBD1 (5 bases). V lost 4 bases and J lost 10, with 17 bases in between. Germline V gives CDR1 SNHLY, CDR2 FYNNEI. The CDR3 is made up of 15 amino acids. The CDR3 is CASSAEGTGLSPLHF. In DNA, the CDR3 is TGTGCCAGCAGTGCAGAAGGAACAGGATTATCACCCCTCCACTTT.

The rearrangement uses TRBV5-4 and TRBJ2-7; 12 bases map to TRBD1. Germline V gene data show CDR1 as SGHNT and CDR2 as YYREEE (reference sequence). The trim removed 4 bases at V and 5 bases at J, leaving 4 bases unmatched. The CDR3 runs 14 residues. The CDR3 loop is CASSQGQGANEQYF. DNA of the CDR3: TGTGCCAGCAGCCAGGGACAGGGGGCCAACGAGCAGTACTTC.

The V call is TRBV11-2, the J call TRBJ1-1; no clear D. CDR1 and CDR2 from the germline V gene are SGHAT and FQNNGV. Trimming left V 3 bases short and J 6 bases short, with 8 bases between. The CDR3 runs 12 residues. CDR3 loop: CASSLQDSEAFF. Written as DNA, the CDR3 is TGTGCCAGCAGCTTGCAGGATTCTGAAGCTTTCTTT.

V and J are TRBV6-1 and TRBJ1-2; D is unclear. This CDR3 contains 13 residues. Germline V gives CDR1 MNHNS, CDR2 SASEGT. V was pared by 4 bases and J by 4 bases, with 10 bases between. In nucleotides, the CDR3 is TGTGCCAGCAGTGTAGCCCCTACCTATGGCTACACCTTC. Residues: CASSVAPTYGYTF.

The rearrangement links TRBV6-5 to TRBJ1-2; tentative D call: TRBD1 (6 bases). CDR3 size: 13 residues. Trimming stripped 4 bases from V and 8 bases from J, with 14 bases between. Germline loops: CDR1 MNHEY, CDR2 SVGAGI. The CDR3 nucleotides are TGTGCCAGCAGTTTTAACAGGGTAGGGGGCTACACCTTC. This encodes CASSFNRVGGYTF.

V gene TRBV2 combines with J gene TRBJ1-1; maybe TRBD1 (5 bases). Trimming took off 6 bases at V and 0 bases at J, with 8 bases between the two ends. CDR3 size: 13 residues. Germline V CDR1 and CDR2: SNHLY, FYNNEI. The CDR3 sequence is CASRAGLNTEAFF. In DNA form, the CDR3 reads TGTGCCAGCAGGGCGGGACTGAACACTGAAGCTTTCTTT.

This sequence joins TRBV27 and TRBJ1-5, with TRBD1 identical over 8 bases. Unmatched junction bases numbered 4, after V lost 1 base and J lost 5 bases. The length of the CDR3 is 15 residues. Germline V CDR1 and CDR2: MNHEY, SMNVEV (reference sequence). The CDR3 bases are TGTGCCAGCAGTTTATTCAAACAGGGGGATCAGCCCCAGCATTTT. Its translation is CASSLFKQGDQPQHF.

The J gene is TRBJ1-1, the V gene TRBV11-2, with D hard to call. Trimming took off 8 bases at V and 0 bases at J, with 7 bases between the two ends. The CDR3 loop spans 12 amino acids. CDR1 is SGHAT, CDR2 FQNNGV, per germline. In DNA, the CDR3 is TGTGCCAGCCTCTTTTTGAACACTGAAGCTTTCTTT. Its translation: CASLFLNTEAFF.

This sequence joins TRBV28 and TRBJ1-5; possibly TRBD1 for D (5 bases). This CDR3 is 16 amino acids long. Germline V gene lookup returns CDR1 MDHEN and CDR2 SYDVKM. Trimming took 6 bases from V and 3 from J, leaving 18 bases between them. The CDR3 protein is CASRPPGGGINQPQHF. CDR3 sequence (DNA): TGTGCCAGCAGACCCCCGGGGGGGGGTATCAATCAGCCCCAGCATTTT.

The chain combines TRBV3-1 (or the pseudogene TRBV3-2) with TRBJ2-2, with 9 bases lining up with TRBD1. Germline V lookup: CDR1 LGHDT, CDR2 YNNKEL (reference sequence). The V gene end was trimmed by 1 base and the J gene end by 8 bases; junction bases not matched to a gene: 17. This CDR3 contains 19 residues. CDR3 nucleotide sequence: TGTGCCAGCAGCCAAGGATCTATGTACTTCGGGACAGGGACTGGGGAGCTGTTTTTT. Translated, it gives CASSQGSMYFGTGTGELFF.

The chain employs TRBV5-1 and TRBJ2-4, with 7 bases matching TRBD1. This CDR3 has 16 residues. Germline loops: CDR1 SGHRS, CDR2 YFSETQ. The V gene end was trimmed by 2 bases and the J gene end by 2 bases; junction bases not matched to a gene: 7. The DNA for the CDR3 is TGCGCCAGCAGCTTAGAACAGGGGATATCCAAAAACATTCAGTACTTC. Its protein product is CASSLEQGISKNIQYF.

This clone was counted only a few times. The genes are TRBV9 and TRBJ1-3; 8 nucleotides line up with TRBD1. The CDR3 length is 14 residues. Germline CDR1 SGDLS, CDR2 YYNGEE. J was trimmed by 3 bases and V by 4 bases; bases with no gene match: 3. The CDR3 region has the DNA TGTGCCAGCAGCCAGGGGGCTTTTGGAAACACCATATATTTT. It translates to CASSQGAFGNTIYF.

The chain has TRBV5-1 and TRBJ2-7, with TRBD1 identical over 9 bases. The CDR3 runs to 13 residues. The junction had 4 bases not matched to a gene; V was cut back by 4 bases and J by 5 bases. Looked up from germline, CDR1 is SGHRS and CDR2 is YFSETQ. DNA for the CDR3: TGCGCCAGCAGCCCGGGACAGGGCGACGAGCAGTACTTC. Translated: CASSPGQGDEQYF.